This T cell receptor (beta chain) is drawn from a study of cytomegalovirus exposure and HLA in healthy donors. Study observations and caveats: Earlier analysis looked at TCR beta V segments, and most were productive about 87% or about 30% of the time. Certain sequence variants were highly shared and formed a cluster, and this cluster was likely a sequencing artifact.

The CDR3 totals 14 residues. Looked up from germline, CDR1 is SGHDT and CDR2 is YYEEEE. V gave up 3 bases and J gave up 4 bases, with 13 bases separating them. Turning to this clone: Its antigen is unidentified.

The PCR employed 60 Vbeta primers together with 13 Jbeta primers. Authors' methods: As a later analysis found, there were 80 million to 90 million unique TCR beta chains, of which around 9.9 million were shared. Clones were sequenced by immunoSEQ multiplex PCR, and TCRdb holds only the in-frame ones, with some missing. The V and J calls and clone size are taken from that table; D and trimming were inferred from the DNA. The profile shows more than 110,000 clones, 80% of them singletons. The sample was PBMCs. The TCR sequence derives from a male donor in good health and CMV-seropositive. The chain has TRBV5-6 and TRBJ1-1; no firm D call. CDR3 nucleotide sequence: TGTGCCAGCAGCTCGCAGGTAGAAGTCACTGAAGCTTTCTTT. This codes for CASSSQVEVTEAFF.